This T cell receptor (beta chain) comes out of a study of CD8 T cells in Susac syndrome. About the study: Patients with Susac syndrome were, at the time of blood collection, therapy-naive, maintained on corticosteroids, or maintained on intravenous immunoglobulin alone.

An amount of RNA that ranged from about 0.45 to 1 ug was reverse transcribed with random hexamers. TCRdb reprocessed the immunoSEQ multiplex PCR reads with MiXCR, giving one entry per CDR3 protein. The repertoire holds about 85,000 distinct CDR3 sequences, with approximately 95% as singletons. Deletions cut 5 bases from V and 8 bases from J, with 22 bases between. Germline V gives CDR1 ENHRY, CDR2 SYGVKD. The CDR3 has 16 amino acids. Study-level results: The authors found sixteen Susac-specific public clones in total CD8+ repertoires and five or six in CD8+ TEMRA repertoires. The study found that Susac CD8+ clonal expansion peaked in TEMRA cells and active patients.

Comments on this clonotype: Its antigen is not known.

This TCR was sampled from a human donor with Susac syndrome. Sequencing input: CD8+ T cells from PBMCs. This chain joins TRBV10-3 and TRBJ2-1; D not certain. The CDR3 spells CAISLTSNAAGDEQFF. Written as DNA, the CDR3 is TGTGCCATCAGTCTGACATCTAATGCTGCAGGCGATGAGCAGTTCTTC.